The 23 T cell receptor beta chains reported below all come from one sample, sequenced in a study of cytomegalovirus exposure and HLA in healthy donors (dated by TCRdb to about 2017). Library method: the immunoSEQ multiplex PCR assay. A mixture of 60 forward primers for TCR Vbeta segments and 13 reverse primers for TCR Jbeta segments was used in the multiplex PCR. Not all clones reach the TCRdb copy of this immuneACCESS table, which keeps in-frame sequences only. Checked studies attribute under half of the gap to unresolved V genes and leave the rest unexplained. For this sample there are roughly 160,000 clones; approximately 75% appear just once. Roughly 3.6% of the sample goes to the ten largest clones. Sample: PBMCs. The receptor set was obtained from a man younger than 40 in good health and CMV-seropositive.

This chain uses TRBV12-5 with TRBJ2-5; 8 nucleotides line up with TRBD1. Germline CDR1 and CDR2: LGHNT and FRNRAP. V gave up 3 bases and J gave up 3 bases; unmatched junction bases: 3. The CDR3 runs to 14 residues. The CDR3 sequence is CASGLPGQEETQYF. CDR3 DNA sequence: TGTGCTAGTGGTTTACCGGGACAGGAAGAGACCCAGTACTTC.

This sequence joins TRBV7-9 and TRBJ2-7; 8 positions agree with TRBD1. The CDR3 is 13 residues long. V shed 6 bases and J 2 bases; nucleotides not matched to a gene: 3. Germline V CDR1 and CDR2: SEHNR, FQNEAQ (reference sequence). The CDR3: CASRSDRAYEQYF. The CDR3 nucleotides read TGTGCCAGCAGGTCGGACAGGGCCTACGAGCAGTACTTC.

CDR3 amino acids: CASSSGRGLEETQYF. The CDR3 DNA follows: TGTGCCAGCAGCTCGGGCAGGGGGTTGGAAGAGACCCAGTACTTC. The rearrangement links TRBV5-5 to TRBJ2-5, with TRBD1 matching over 7 bases. The CDR3 is made up of 15 amino acids. Germline CDR1 and CDR2: SGHKS and YYEKEE (reference sequence). V lost 3 bases and J lost 3; bases outside the gene matches: 8.

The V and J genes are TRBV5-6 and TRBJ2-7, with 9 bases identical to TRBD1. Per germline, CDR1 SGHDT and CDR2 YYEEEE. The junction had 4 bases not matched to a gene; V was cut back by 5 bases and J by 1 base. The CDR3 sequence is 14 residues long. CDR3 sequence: CASRRQGVSYEQYF. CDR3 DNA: TGTGCCAGCAGAAGACAGGGGGTTTCCTACGAGCAGTACTTC.

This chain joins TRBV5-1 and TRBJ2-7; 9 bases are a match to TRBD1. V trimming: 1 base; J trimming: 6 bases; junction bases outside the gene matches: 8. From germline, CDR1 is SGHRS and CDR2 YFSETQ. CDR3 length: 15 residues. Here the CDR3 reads CASSLSGQGLSEQYF. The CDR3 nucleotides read TGCGCCAGCAGCTTGTCCGGACAGGGGTTGAGCGAGCAGTACTTC.

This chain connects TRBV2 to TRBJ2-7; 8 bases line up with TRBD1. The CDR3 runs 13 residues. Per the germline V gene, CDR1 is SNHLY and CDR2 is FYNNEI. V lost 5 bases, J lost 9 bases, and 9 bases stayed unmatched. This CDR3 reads CASSLGQGNVQYF. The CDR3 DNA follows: TGTGCCAGCAGTCTTGGACAGGGTAACGTGCAGTACTTC.

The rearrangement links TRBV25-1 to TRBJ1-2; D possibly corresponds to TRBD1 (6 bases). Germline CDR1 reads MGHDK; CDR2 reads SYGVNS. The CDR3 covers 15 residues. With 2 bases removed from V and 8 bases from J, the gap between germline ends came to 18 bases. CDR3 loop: CASSEGSGDNQGYTF. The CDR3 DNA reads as TGTGCCAGCAGTGAAGGCTCTGGGGACAATCAGGGCTACACCTTC.

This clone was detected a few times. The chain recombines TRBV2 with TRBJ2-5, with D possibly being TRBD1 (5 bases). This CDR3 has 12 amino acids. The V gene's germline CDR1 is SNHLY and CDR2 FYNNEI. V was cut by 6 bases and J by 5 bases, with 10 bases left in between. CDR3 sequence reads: CASSGNRETQYF. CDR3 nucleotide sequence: TGTGCCAGCAGCGGAAACAGGGAGACCCAGTACTTC.

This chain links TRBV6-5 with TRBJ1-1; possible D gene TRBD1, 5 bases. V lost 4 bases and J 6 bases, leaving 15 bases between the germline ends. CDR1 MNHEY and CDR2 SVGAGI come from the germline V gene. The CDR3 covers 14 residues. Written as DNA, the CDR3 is TGTGCCAGCAGTTCCAACTTGGGGCGGTCTGAAGCTTTCTTT. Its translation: CASSSNLGRSEAFF.

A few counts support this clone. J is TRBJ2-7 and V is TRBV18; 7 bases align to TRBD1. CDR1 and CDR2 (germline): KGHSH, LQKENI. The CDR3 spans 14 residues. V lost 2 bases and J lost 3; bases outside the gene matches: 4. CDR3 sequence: CASSPAGQDYEQYF. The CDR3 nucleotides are TGTGCCAGCTCACCAGCCGGACAGGACTACGAGCAGTACTTC.

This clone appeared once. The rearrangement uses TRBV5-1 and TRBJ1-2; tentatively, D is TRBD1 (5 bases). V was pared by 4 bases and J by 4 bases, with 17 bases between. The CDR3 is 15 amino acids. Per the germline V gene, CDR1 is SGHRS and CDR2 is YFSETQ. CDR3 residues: CASSPIQDGVYGYTF. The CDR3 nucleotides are TGCGCCAGCAGCCCAATACAGGATGGGGTCTATGGCTACACCTTC. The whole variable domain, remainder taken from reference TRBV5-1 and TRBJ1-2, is KAGVTQTPRYLIKTRGQQVTLSCSPISGHRSVSWYQQTPGQGLQFLFEYFSETQRNKGNFPGRFSGRQFSNSRSEMNVSTLELGDSALYLCASSPIQDGVYGYTFGSGTRLTVV.

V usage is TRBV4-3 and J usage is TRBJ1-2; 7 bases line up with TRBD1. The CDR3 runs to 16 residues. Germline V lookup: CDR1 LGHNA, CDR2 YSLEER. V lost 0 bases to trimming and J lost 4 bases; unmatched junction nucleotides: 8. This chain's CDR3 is CASSQEKGALIYGYTF. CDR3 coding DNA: TGCGCCAGCAGCCAAGAGAAGGGGGCGCTTATCTATGGCTACACCTTC.

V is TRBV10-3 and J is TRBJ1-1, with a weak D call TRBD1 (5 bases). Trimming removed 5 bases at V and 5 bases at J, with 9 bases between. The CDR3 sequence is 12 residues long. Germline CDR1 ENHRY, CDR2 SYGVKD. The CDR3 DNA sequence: TGTGCCATCAGTCAGGGTCTGACTGAAGCTTTCTTT. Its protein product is CAISQGLTEAFF.

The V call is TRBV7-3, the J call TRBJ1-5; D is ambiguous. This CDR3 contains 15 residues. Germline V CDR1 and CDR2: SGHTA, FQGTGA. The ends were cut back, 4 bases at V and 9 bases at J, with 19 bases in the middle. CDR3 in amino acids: CASSSQRSTSRPQHF. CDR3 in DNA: TGTGCCAGCAGCTCCCAGAGGTCCACGTCGCGGCCCCAGCATTTT.

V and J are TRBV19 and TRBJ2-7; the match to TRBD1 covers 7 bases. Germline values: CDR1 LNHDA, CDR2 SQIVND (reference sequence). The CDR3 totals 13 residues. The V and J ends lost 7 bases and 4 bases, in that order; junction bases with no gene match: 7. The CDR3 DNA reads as TGTGCCAGTACATCGACAGGGTCATACGAGCAGTACTTC. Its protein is CASTSTGSYEQYF.

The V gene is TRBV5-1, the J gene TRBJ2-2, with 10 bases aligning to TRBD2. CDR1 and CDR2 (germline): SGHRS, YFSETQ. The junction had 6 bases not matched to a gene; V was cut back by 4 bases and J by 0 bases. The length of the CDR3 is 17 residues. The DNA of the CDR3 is TGCGCCAGCAGCCCGTGGACTAGCGGAGCGAACACCGGGGAGCTGTTTTTT. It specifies CASSPWTSGANTGELFF. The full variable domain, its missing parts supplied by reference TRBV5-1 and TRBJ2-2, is KAGVTQTPRYLIKTRGQQVTLSCSPISGHRSVSWYQQTPGQGLQFLFEYFSETQRNKGNFPGRFSGRQFSNSRSEMNVSTLELGDSALYLCASSPWTSGANTGELFFGEGSRLTVL.

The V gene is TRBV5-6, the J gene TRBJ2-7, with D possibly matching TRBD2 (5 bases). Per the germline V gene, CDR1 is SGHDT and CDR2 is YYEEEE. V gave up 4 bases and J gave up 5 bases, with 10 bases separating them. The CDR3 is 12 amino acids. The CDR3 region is CASSRIGNEQYF. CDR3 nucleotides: TGTGCCAGCAGCCGGATCGGGAACGAGCAGTACTTC.

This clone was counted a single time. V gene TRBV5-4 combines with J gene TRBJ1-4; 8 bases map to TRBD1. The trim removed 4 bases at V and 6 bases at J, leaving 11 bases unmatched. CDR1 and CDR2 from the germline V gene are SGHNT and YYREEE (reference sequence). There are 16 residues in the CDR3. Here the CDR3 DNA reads TGTGCCAGCAGCCGAGGACAGGGCCAGGAGGATGAAAAACTGTTTTTT. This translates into CASSRGQGQEDEKLFF.

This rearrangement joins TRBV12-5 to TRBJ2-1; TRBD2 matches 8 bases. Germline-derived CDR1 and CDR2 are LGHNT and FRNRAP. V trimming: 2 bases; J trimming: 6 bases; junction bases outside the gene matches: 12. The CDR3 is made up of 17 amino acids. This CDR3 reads CASGLKNGAGGRNEQFF. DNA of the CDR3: TGTGCTAGTGGTTTGAAAAACGGCGCGGGGGGCCGCAATGAGCAGTTCTTC.

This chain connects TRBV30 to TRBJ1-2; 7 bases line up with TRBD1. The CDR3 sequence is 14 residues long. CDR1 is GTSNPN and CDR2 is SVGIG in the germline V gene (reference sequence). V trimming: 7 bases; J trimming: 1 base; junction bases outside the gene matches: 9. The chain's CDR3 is CASQRDSGNYGYTF. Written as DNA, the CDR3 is TGTGCCTCCCAACGGGACAGTGGTAACTATGGCTACACCTTC.

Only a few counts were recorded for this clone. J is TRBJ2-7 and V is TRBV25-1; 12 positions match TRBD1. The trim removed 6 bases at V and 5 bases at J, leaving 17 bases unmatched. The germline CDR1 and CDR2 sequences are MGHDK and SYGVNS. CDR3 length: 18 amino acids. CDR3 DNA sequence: TGTGCCAGCAGATCCCCTTTCCCCGGGACAGGGGGCCCTCACGAGCAGTACTTC. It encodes CASRSPFPGTGGPHEQYF.

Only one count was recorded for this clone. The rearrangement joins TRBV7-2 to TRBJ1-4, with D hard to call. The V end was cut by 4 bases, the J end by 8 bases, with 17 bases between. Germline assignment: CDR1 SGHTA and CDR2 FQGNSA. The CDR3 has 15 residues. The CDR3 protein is CASSSVFGGSEKLFF. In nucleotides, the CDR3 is TGTGCCAGCAGCTCCGTATTTGGAGGAAGCGAAAAACTGTTTTTT.

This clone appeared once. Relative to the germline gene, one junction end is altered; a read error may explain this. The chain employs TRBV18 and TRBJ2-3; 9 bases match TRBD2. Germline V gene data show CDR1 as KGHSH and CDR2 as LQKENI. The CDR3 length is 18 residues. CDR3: CASSHSEVGSGGTDMQYF. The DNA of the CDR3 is TGTGCCAGCTCACACTCGGAGGTTGGAAGCGGGGGGACAGATATGCAGTATTTT.